This TCR beta chain originates from a study of T-cell reconstitution after alpha-beta-depleted transplantation in children. The TCRbeta library incorporated unique molecular identifiers. One entry per CDR3 protein, called by TCRdb with MiXCR from the PCR reads. The table lists approximately 220,000 distinct CDR3 sequences, approximately 15% of them singletons. This clonotype was seen repeatedly, ten times or more. The V and J ends lost 0 bases and 4 bases respectively, with 3 bases between them. Looked up from germline, CDR1 is LNHNV and CDR2 is YYDKDF (reference sequence). CDR3 length: 12 residues. The clonotype was recovered from a male patient aged 2-9 years who had a stem cell transplant for acute lymphoblastic leukemia, so the T cells may come from the graft donor. Specimen: PBMCs, mostly from graft donor cells, collected 360 days after TCRalphabeta/CD19-depleted stem cell transplant. The rearrangement joins TRBV15 to TRBJ2-5, with no clear D. CDR3 region: CATSREIETQYF. The CDR3 nucleotides read TGTGCCACCAGCAGAGAAATAGAGACCCAGTACTTC.